The 9 T cell receptor beta chains presented below share a single source sample, sequenced in a study of vaccination effects on CD4 cells after COVID-19. Following an approximately eleven-day culture, CD4+ T cells were purified. Libraries were prepared by immunoSEQ multiplex PCR; TCRdb keeps only in-frame clonotypes and omits some of them. Here the sample spans about 64,000 clones, just over 70% being singletons. The antigens of these receptors remain unknown. The sequencing used CD4+ T cells from PBMCs cultured without peptide, collected before COVID-19 vaccination. These receptors were taken from a human donor who had a prior SARS-CoV-2 infection.

J is TRBJ2-5 and V is TRBV3-1 (or the pseudogene TRBV3-2); the match to TRBD2 covers 7 bases. Trimming at V came to 6 bases and at J to 5 bases, leaving 9 bases not matched to a gene. This CDR3 is 14 amino acids long. The germline CDR1 and CDR2 sequences are LGHDT and YNNKEL (reference sequence). DNA for the CDR3: TGTGCCAGCAGTCTCGCGGGAGTCTGGGAGACCCAGTACTTC. Protein: CASSLAGVWETQYF.

The CDR3 protein is CASSVGTYYNEQFF. The CDR3 DNA is TGTGCCAGCAGCGTAGGGACATACTACAATGAGCAGTTCTTC. This rearrangement joins TRBV9 to TRBJ2-1, with TRBD1 as a possible D gene (5 bases). V lost 0 bases and J 3 bases, leaving 7 bases between the germline ends. The length of the CDR3 is 14 residues. Per germline, CDR1 SGDLS and CDR2 YYNGEE.

This sequence joins TRBV12-3 or TRBV12-4 and TRBJ1-1; no clear D. Trimming removed 7 bases from V and 6 bases from J, with 15 bases in between. CDR3 size: 13 residues. The CDR3, as DNA: TGTGCCAGCAAGGAGTCGGTGCACGCTGAAGCTTTCTTT. This sequence encodes CASKESVHAEAFF.

As regards this clone: The same CDR3 also results from other DNA sequences found in this sample. The J gene is TRBJ2-3, the V gene TRBV5-1, with 12 bases aligning to TRBD2. Germline V gene data show CDR1 as SGHRS and CDR2 as YFSETQ. Trimming took 4 bases from V and 0 from J; bases not matched to a gene: 3. The CDR3 sequence is 16 residues long. CDR3 sequence (DNA): TGCGCCAGCAGCCTGGGACTAGCGGGCAGCACAGATACGCAGTATTTT. As protein: CASSLGLAGSTDTQYF.

This clone was detected once. The chain employs TRBV5-5 and TRBJ2-7, with D perhaps being TRBD1 or TRBD2 (5 bases each). Trimming cost V 4 bases and J 1 base, with 12 bases left between them. The CDR3 has 14 amino acids. CDR1 and CDR2 from the germline V gene are SGHKS and YYEKEE (reference sequence). CDR3 bases: TGTGCCAGCAGCAGGGACCCTGGGTCCTACGAGCAGTACTTC. Protein: CASSRDPGSYEQYF.

This chain joins TRBV2 and TRBJ2-3; no reliable D call. The germline V gene has CDR1 SNHLY and CDR2 FYNNEI. The CDR3 loop spans 12 amino acids. Trimming stripped 3 bases from V and 13 bases from J, with 14 bases between. The CDR3 region has the DNA TGTGCCAGCAGTGATCGGTCTCCCGAGGAGTATTTT. Protein sequence: CASSDRSPEEYF.

The chain has TRBV9 and TRBJ2-1; 11 bases are shared with TRBD2. Germline CDR1 reads SGDLS; CDR2 reads YYNGEE. CDR3 length equals 15 residues. The junction had 1 base not matched to a gene; V was cut back by 0 bases and J by 5 bases. This CDR3 is CASSVASGRHNEQFF. The CDR3 coding sequence is TGTGCCAGCAGCGTAGCTAGCGGGAGGCACAATGAGCAGTTCTTC.

This chain uses TRBV5-1 with TRBJ2-7, with a possible D match to TRBD1 (6 bases). This CDR3 has 15 residues. Germline values: CDR1 SGHRS, CDR2 YFSETQ. Trimming shortened V by 0 bases and J by 8 bases, and 18 bases separated the two germline ends. Here the CDR3 reads CASSLAGDRRGKQYF. The CDR3 region has the DNA TGCGCCAGCAGCTTGGCCGGCGACAGGAGAGGGAAGCAGTACTTC.

In this sample, this clone turned up once. The V and J genes are TRBV12-5 and TRBJ1-2; D ambiguous. The CDR3 length is 14 residues. CDR1 is LGHNT, CDR2 FRNRAP, per germline. Trimming took 6 bases from V and 14 from J, leaving 25 bases between them. CDR3 sequence: CASGPPSRTAAYTF. DNA of the CDR3: TGTGCTAGTGGACCCCCGAGCAGGACCGCGGCATATACCTTC. Full variable domain (rest looked up from reference TRBV12-5 and TRBJ1-2): DARVTQTPRHKVTEMGQEVTMRCQPILGHNTVFWYRQTMMQGLELLAYFRNRAPLDDSGMPKDRFSAEMPDATLATLKIQPSEPRDSAVYFCASGPPSRTAAYTFGSGTRLTVV.